Below, 27 T cell receptor beta chains from the same sample are listed, as sequenced in a study of identical twins. TCRdb ran MiXCR on the 5' RACE reads and lists one entry per CDR3 protein. The data contain 200,000 to 250,000 distinct CDR3 sequences, 6% to 8% of them singletons. The same data also went into a second study, on yellow fever vaccine responses in identical twins.

The sequenced sample consisted of CD8+ T cells sorted from blood. The origin of the receptors is a woman aged 18 to 35 in good health.

The sample holds a few counts of this clonotype. The V call is TRBV19, the J call TRBJ1-4; 10 positions agree with TRBD1. Per the germline V gene, CDR1 is LNHDA and CDR2 is SQIVND (reference sequence). Trimming at V came to 6 bases and at J to 6 bases, leaving 4 bases not matched to a gene. This CDR3 spans 14 amino acids. Written as DNA, the CDR3 is TGTGCCAGTAGCGAGACAGGGGGCGATGAAAAACTGTTTTTT. Protein product: CASSETGGDEKLFF.

This chain links TRBV27 with TRBJ2-1, with 8 bases lining up with TRBD2. The CDR3 is 15 residues long. V shed 0 bases, J shed 9 bases, and the junction held 7 bases outside the gene matches. The germline V gene has CDR1 MNHEY and CDR2 SMNVEV (reference sequence). The CDR3 region is CASSLSRRGDREQFF. Written as DNA, the CDR3 is TGTGCCAGCAGTTTATCGAGGCGGGGGGATCGTGAGCAGTTCTTC.

The chain couples TRBV4-2 to TRBJ2-3, with TRBD2 as a possible D gene (6 bases). CDR1 LGHNA and CDR2 YNFKEQ come from the germline V gene. The CDR3 has 18 residues. The V end was cut by 0 bases, the J end by 3 bases, with 19 bases between. CDR3 sequence: CASSQDDSWKGRTDTQYF. The CDR3 region has the DNA TGTGCCAGCAGCCAAGACGATAGCTGGAAGGGGAGGACAGATACGCAGTATTTT.

This clonotype came up a few times. The chain couples TRBV11-2 to TRBJ2-3; 11 nucleotides align to TRBD2. The CDR3 extends over 16 amino acids. The J segment lost 5 bases and the V segment lost 4 bases, leaving 8 bases of the junction unmatched. The germline CDR1 and CDR2 sequences are SGHAT and FQNNGV. CDR3 region: CASSSRLAGYLDTQYF. The DNA for the CDR3 is TGTGCCAGCAGCTCCAGACTAGCGGGGTATTTAGATACGCAGTATTTT.

This clonotype was counted ten times or more. The chain couples TRBV5-1 to TRBJ1-2; weak D call: TRBD1 (5 bases). CDR3 length: 13 residues. V was clipped by 1 base and J by 8 bases, with 12 bases between them. The germline gives CDR1 SGHRS, CDR2 YFSETQ. The CDR3: CASSLLQGWGYTF. Here the CDR3 DNA reads TGCGCCAGCAGCTTGCTGCAGGGCTGGGGCTACACCTTC.

The sample holds a few counts of this clonotype. The chain links TRBV5-1 to TRBJ2-3; TRBD2 matches at 14 bases. This CDR3 is built from 17 residues. Germline CDR1 SGHRS, CDR2 YFSETQ. Trimming at V came to 1 base and at J to 3 bases, leaving 4 bases not matched to a gene. CDR3 sequence reads: CASSLWGTSGRTDTQYF. CDR3 coding DNA: TGCGCCAGCAGCTTGTGGGGGACTAGCGGGAGAACAGATACGCAGTATTTT.

This clonotype occurred many times. The genes are TRBV12-3 or TRBV12-4 and TRBJ2-4, with D hard to call. There are 15 residues in the CDR3. V gave up 2 bases and J gave up 0 bases, with 8 bases separating them. The CDR3: CASSLWWLAKNIQYF. The CDR3 region has the DNA TGTGCCAGCAGTTTATGGTGGTTAGCCAAAAACATTCAGTACTTC.

V gene TRBV2 combines with J gene TRBJ2-7; 7 bases are shared with TRBD1. CDR3 size: 15 residues. In germline, CDR1 is SNHLY, CDR2 FYNNEI. In DNA form, the CDR3 reads TGTGCCAACAGTGAGGGGGACAGAGAATCCTACGAGCAGTACGTC. This gives the protein CANSEGDRESYEQYV.

The chain has TRBV2 and TRBJ1-1; unclear D gene. Germline loops: CDR1 SNHLY, CDR2 FYNNEI. There are 12 residues in the CDR3. V lost 9 bases to trimming and J lost 7 bases, with 15 bases between them. CDR3 loop: CARMRARNEAFF. In nucleotides, the CDR3 is TGTGCCAGAATGAGGGCTCGGAATGAAGCTTTCTTT.

This clonotype was seen repeatedly, ten times or more. The CDR3 bases are TGTGCCATCACCCCCGGTTGGTACACTGAAGCTTTCTTT. Translating gives CAITPGWYTEAFF. The chain employs TRBV10-3 and TRBJ1-1; D gene ambiguous. V lost 7 bases to trimming and J lost 3 bases, with 12 bases between them. The CDR3 sequence is 13 residues long. CDR1 and CDR2 (germline): ENHRY, SYGVKD.

This clonotype was seen at least ten times. This chain links TRBV12-3 or TRBV12-4 with TRBJ2-7; 10 bases match TRBD1. The CDR3 consists of 13 residues. With V trimmed by 7 bases and J by 2 bases, 2 bases remained unmatched. The chain's CDR3 is CASTTGGPYEQYF. The DNA of the CDR3 is TGTGCCAGCACGACAGGGGGCCCCTACGAGCAGTACTTC.

This clonotype was counted only a few times. The chain recombines TRBV11-2 with TRBJ2-7; 7 bases are a match to TRBD1. Germline V lookup: CDR1 SGHAT, CDR2 FQNNGV. The CDR3 covers 13 residues. The ends lost 5 bases at V and 3 bases at J; junction bases unmatched: 4. The CDR3 sequence is CASSQGEYYEQYF. CDR3 coding DNA: TGTGCCAGCAGCCAGGGGGAGTACTACGAGCAGTACTTC. Drawing the rest from reference TRBV11-2 and TRBJ2-7, the complete variable domain is EAGVAQSPRYKIIEKRQSVAFWCNPISGHATLYWYQQILGQGPKLLIQFQNNGVVDDSQLPKDRFSAERLKGVDSTLKIQPAKLEDSAVYLCASSQGEYYEQYFGPGTRLTVT.

This clonotype was detected only a few times. The chain joins TRBV7-8 to TRBJ2-1; 11 bases are a match to TRBD2. This CDR3 has 16 amino acids. Germline-derived CDR1 and CDR2 are SGHVS and FQNEAQ. Trimming removed 3 bases from V and 6 bases from J; junction bases left unmatched: 7. In nucleotides, the CDR3 is TGTGCCAGCAGCTTCTTGGGGCTAGCGGGAGGCAATGAGCAGTTCTTC. This gives the protein CASSFLGLAGGNEQFF.

The chain employs TRBV12-3 or TRBV12-4 and TRBJ2-1; maybe TRBD1 (5 bases). Trimming cost V 6 bases and J 8 bases, with 17 bases left between them. The CDR3 totals 14 residues. Written as DNA, the CDR3 is TGTGCCAGCAGCGCCCCAGGGTTATGGGATGAGCAGTTCTTC. It translates to CASSAPGLWDEQFF.

The chain uses TRBV6-5 and TRBJ1-1, with D unresolved. The ends were cut back, 0 bases at V and 6 bases at J, with 8 bases in the middle. The CDR3 covers 13 residues. The germline V gene encodes CDR1 MNHEY and CDR2 SVGAGI. Here the CDR3 reads CASSYSGMSEAFF. The CDR3 bases are TGTGCCAGCAGTTACTCGGGGATGTCTGAAGCTTTCTTT.

The chain employs TRBV6-5 and TRBJ2-3; a possible D gene is TRBD2 (6 bases). The length of the CDR3 is 17 residues. The V gene lost 4 bases and the J gene lost 3 bases, with 20 bases spanning the gap. From germline, CDR1 is MNHEY and CDR2 SVGAGI. The CDR3 region is CASSSSSGGLGTDTQYF. The CDR3, as DNA: TGTGCCAGCAGTTCTTCCTCCGGGGGACTGGGAACAGATACGCAGTATTTT.

This sequence joins TRBV2 and TRBJ2-3; tentatively, D is TRBD2 (5 bases). The CDR3 extends over 12 amino acids. Trimming removed 7 bases at V and 5 bases at J, with 10 bases between. Germline loops: CDR1 SNHLY, CDR2 FYNNEI. Written as DNA, the CDR3 is TGTGCCAGCAAAGGGAGCCGAGATACGCAGTATTTT. It specifies CASKGSRDTQYF.

This clonotype showed up many times. This chain joins TRBV10-2 and TRBJ2-3, with a tentative D call TRBD2 (7 bases). The ends were cut back, 0 bases at V and 7 bases at J, with 11 bases in the middle. CDR1 WSHSY and CDR2 SAAADI come from the germline V gene. CDR3 length equals 14 residues. The CDR3 coding sequence is TGCGCCAGCAGTGAGTCAGGGGGGGCTTATACGCAGTATTTT. It encodes CASSESGGAYTQYF.

This clonotype was detected a few times. The V and J genes are TRBV27 and TRBJ2-2; D assignment may be TRBD1 or TRBD2 (5 bases each). Trimming took 5 bases from V and 7 from J, leaving 20 bases between them. The CDR3 covers 16 residues. CDR1 is MNHEY and CDR2 is SMNVEV in the germline V gene (reference sequence). As DNA, the CDR3 is TGTGCCAGCAGTACCCGGGACCATTATTTAGGCGGGGAGCTGTTTTTT. This translates into CASSTRDHYLGGELFF.

This clonotype has ten or more counts. This rearrangement joins TRBV28 to TRBJ1-1; maybe TRBD1 (5 bases). This CDR3 comprises 13 residues. CDR1 MDHEN and CDR2 SYDVKM come from the germline V gene. Deletions cut 2 bases from V and 1 base from J, with 5 bases between. CDR3 in amino acids: CASSLGANTEAFF. The CDR3 DNA follows: TGTGCCAGCAGTTTAGGGGCGAACACTGAAGCTTTCTTT.

The sample holds many counts of this clonotype. The chain carries TRBV18 and TRBJ2-7, with TRBD1 matching over 7 bases. CDR1 KGHSH and CDR2 LQKENI come from the germline V gene. V was clipped by 1 base and J by 3 bases; unmatched bases: 9. The CDR3 totals 16 residues. CDR3 sequence reads: CASSPLFRQGDYEQYF. The CDR3 region has the DNA TGTGCCAGCTCACCACTGTTTCGACAGGGTGACTACGAGCAGTACTTC. The full variable domain, with the rest looked up from reference TRBV18 and TRBJ2-7, is NAGVMQNPRHLVRRRGQEARLRCSPMKGHSHVYWYRQLPEEGLKFMVYLQKENIIDESGMPKERFSAEFPKEGPSILRIQQVVRGDSAAYFCASSPLFRQGDYEQYFGPGTRLTVT.

This clonotype showed up just a few times. Written as DNA, the CDR3 is TGTGCCAGCAGTTTCAGGGGGACTAACTATGGCTACACCTTC. Amino acid sequence: CASSFRGTNYGYTF. This rearrangement joins TRBV28 to TRBJ1-2; 7 nucleotides match TRBD1. CDR3 length equals 14 residues. Germline CDR1 MDHEN, CDR2 SYDVKM. V trimming: 3 bases; J trimming: 0 bases; junction bases outside the gene matches: 1.

V gene TRBV6-2 or TRBV6-3 combines with J gene TRBJ2-7; no firm D call. This CDR3 is built from 16 residues. The V end was cut by 4 bases, the J end by 0 bases, with 16 bases between. The V gene's germline CDR1 is MNHEY and CDR2 SVGEGT. The CDR3 DNA follows: TGTGCCAGCAGTTCCCGCCCGGCGGCTAGCTCCTACGAGCAGTACGTC. Protein sequence: CASSSRPAASSYEQYV.

The chain is built from TRBV28 and TRBJ2-2; D gene uncertain. CDR1 is MDHEN and CDR2 is SYDVKM in the germline V gene. This CDR3 spans 16 amino acids. V lost 4 bases and J lost 8, with 20 bases in between. The chain's CDR3 is CASSSFLARFAGELFF. CDR3 nucleotides: TGTGCCAGCAGTTCGTTTTTGGCTAGATTTGCTGGGGAGCTGTTTTTT.

The CDR3 sequence is CASSLGAGLSSYEQYF. In nucleotides, the CDR3 is TGTGCCAGCAGCTTAGGAGCAGGGCTCAGCTCCTACGAGCAGTACTTC. The chain links TRBV7-8 to TRBJ2-7, with a tentative D call TRBD1 (5 bases). The CDR3 has 16 amino acids. V lost 1 base to trimming and J lost 0 bases, with 13 bases between them. Germline CDR1 is SGHVS and CDR2 is FQNEAQ.

The chain links TRBV6-1 to TRBJ1-3, with D possibly matching TRBD1 (6 bases). The V gene lost 7 bases and the J gene lost 8 bases, with 21 bases spanning the gap. CDR1 and CDR2 from the germline V gene are MNHNS and SASEGT. The CDR3 is 15 amino acids. In nucleotides, the CDR3 is TGTGCCAGCACTCCGCGTCGACAGGTGGACCACACCATATATTTT. Protein sequence: CASTPRRQVDHTIYF.

This clonotype was counted many times. The CDR3 nucleotides read TGTGCCAGCAGCATACTAGAGGGCTCAGAGACCCAGTACTTC. Amino acids: CASSILEGSETQYF. The chain carries TRBV6-5 and TRBJ2-5; D possibly corresponds to TRBD2 (5 bases). V lost 6 bases, J lost 4 bases, and 15 bases lay in between. The CDR3 consists of 14 residues. Per the germline V gene, CDR1 is MNHEY and CDR2 is SVGAGI.